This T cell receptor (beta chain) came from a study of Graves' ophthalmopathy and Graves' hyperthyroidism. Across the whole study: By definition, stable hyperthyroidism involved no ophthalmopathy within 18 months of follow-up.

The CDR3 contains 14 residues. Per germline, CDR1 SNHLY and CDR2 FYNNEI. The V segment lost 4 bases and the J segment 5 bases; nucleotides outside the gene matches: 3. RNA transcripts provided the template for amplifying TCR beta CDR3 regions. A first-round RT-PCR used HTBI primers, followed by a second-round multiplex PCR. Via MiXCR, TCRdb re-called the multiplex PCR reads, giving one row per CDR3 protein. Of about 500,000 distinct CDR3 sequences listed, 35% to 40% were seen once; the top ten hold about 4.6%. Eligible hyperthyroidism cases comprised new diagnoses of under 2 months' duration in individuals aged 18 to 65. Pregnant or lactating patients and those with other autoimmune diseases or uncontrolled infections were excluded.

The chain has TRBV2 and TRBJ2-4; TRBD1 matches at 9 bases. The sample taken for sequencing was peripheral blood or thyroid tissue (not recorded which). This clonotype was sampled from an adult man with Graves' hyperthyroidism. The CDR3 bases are TGTGCCAGCAGTGGGGGACAGGGTCAAAACATTCAGTACTTC. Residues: CASSGGQGQNIQYF.